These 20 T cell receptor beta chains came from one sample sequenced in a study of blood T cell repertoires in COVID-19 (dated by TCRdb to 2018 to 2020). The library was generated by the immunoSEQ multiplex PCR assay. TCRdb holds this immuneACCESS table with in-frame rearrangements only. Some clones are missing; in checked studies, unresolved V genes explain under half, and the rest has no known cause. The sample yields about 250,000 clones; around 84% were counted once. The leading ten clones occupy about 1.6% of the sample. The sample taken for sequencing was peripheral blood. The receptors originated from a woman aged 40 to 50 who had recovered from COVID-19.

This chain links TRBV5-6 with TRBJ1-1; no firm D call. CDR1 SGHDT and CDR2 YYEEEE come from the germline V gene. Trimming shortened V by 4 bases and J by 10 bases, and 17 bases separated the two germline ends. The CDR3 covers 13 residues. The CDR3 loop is CASSTDKSGAAFF. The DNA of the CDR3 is TGTGCCAGCAGCACCGACAAGAGCGGAGCAGCTTTCTTT.

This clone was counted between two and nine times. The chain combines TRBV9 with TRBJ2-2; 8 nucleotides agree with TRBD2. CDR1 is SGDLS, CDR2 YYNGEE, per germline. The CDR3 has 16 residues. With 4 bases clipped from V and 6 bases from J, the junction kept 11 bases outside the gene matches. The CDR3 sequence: CASSNRGGPSPGELFF. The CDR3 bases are TGTGCCAGCAGCAACCGCGGGGGGCCCTCTCCCGGGGAGCTGTTTTTT.

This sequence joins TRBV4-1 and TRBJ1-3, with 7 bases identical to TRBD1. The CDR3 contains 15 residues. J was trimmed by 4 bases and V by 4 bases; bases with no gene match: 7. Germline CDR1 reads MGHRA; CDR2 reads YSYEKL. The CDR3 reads CASSLDRANGNTIYF. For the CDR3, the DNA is TGCGCCAGCAGCCTAGACAGGGCGAACGGAAACACCATATATTTT.

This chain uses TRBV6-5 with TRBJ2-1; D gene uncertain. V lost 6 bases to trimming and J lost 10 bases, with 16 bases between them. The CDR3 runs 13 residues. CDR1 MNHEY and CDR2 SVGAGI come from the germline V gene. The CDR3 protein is CASRSRFPREQFF. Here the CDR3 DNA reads TGTGCCAGCAGATCCAGGTTTCCAAGGGAGCAGTTCTTC.

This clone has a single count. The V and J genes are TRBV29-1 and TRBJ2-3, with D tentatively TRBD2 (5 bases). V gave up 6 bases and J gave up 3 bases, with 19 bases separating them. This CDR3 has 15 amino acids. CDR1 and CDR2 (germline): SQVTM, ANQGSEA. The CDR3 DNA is TGCAGCGTGGATTGGCGAGGGTCCAGAACAGATACGCAGTATTTT. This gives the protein CSVDWRGSRTDTQYF.

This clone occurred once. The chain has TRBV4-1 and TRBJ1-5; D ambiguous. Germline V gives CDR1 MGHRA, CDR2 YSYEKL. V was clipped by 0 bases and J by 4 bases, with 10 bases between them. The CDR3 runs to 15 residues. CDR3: CASSQDRKPNQPQHF. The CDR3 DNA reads TGCGCCAGCAGCCAAGACAGGAAGCCTAATCAGCCCCAGCATTTT.

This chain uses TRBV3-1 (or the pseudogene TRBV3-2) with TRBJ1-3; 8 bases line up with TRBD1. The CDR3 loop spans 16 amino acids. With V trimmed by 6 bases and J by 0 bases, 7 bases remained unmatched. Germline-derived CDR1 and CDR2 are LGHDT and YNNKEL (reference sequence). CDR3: CASRQTGVNSGNTIYF. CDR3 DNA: TGTGCCAGCAGGCAGACAGGGGTTAACTCTGGAAACACCATATATTTT.

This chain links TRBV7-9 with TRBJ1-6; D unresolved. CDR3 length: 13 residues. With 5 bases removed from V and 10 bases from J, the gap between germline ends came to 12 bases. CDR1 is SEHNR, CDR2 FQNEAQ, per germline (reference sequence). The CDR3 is CASSPLEGSPLHF. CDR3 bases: TGTGCCAGCAGCCCGCTAGAGGGCTCACCCCTCCACTTT. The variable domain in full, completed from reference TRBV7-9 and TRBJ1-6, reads DTGVSQNPRHKITKRGQNVTFRCDPISEHNRLYWYRQTLGQGPEFLTYFQNEAQLEKSRLLSDRFSAERPKGSFSTLEIQRTEQGDSAMYLCASSPLEGSPLHFGNGTRLTVT.

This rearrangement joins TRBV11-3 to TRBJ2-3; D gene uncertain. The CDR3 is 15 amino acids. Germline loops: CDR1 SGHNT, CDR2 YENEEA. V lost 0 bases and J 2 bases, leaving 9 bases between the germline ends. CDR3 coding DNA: TGTGCCAGCAGCTTAGATTCTAAAATCACAGATACGCAGTATTTT. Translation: CASSLDSKITDTQYF.

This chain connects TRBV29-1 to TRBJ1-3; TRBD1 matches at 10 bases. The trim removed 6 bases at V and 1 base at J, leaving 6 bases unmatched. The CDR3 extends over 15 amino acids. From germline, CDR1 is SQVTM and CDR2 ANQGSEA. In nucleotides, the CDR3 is TGCAGCGTCATGGACAGGGGGTTTTCTGGAAACACCATATATTTT. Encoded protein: CSVMDRGFSGNTIYF.

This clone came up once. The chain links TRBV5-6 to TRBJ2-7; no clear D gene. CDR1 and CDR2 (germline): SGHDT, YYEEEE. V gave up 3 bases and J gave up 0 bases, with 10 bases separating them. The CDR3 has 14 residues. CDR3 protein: CASSSPPSSYEQYF. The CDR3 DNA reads TGTGCCAGCAGCTCCCCCCCGAGCTCCTACGAGCAGTACTTC.

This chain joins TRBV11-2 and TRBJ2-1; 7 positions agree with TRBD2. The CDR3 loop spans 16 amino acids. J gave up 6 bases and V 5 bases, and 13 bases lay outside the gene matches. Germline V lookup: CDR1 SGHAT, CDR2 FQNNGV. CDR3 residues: CASSAQGGGSVNEQFF. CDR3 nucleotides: TGTGCCAGCAGCGCCCAGGGCGGGGGTTCTGTCAATGAGCAGTTCTTC.

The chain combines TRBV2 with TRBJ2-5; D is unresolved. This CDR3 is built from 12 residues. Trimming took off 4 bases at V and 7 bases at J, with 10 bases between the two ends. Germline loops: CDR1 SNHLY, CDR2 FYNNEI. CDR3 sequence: CASSAPVGTQYF. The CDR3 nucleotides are TGTGCCAGCAGTGCTCCGGTTGGGACCCAGTACTTC. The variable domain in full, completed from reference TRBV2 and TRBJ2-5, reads EPEVTQTPSHQVTQMGQEVILRCVPISNHLYFYWYRQILGQKVEFLVSFYNNEISEKSEIFDDQFSVERPDGSNFTLKIRSTKLEDSAMYFCASSAPVGTQYFGPGTRLLVL.

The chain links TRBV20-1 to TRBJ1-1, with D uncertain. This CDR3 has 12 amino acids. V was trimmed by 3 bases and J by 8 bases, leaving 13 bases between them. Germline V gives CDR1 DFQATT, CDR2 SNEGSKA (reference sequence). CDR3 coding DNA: TGCAGTGCTAGTTTTAGGAGTGTGGAAGCTTTCTTT. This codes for CSASFRSVEAFF.

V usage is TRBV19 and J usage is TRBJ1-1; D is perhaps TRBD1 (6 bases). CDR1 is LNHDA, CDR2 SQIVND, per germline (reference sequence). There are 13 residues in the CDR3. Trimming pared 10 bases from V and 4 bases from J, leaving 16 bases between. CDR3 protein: CATTDRWSTEAFF. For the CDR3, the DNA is TGTGCCACAACCGACAGGTGGAGCACTGAAGCTTTCTTT. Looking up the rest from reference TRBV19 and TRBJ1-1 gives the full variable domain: DGGITQSPKYLFRKEGQNVTLSCEQNLNHDAMYWYRQDPGQGLRLIYYSQIVNDFQKGDIAEGYSVSREKKESFPLTVTSAQKNPTAFYLCATTDRWSTEAFFGQGTRLTVV.

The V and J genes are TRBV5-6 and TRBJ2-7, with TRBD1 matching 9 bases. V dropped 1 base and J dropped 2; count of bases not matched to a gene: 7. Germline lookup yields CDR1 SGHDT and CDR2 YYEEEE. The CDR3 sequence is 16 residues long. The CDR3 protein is CASSLLGTGFAYEQYF. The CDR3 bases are TGTGCCAGCAGCTTGTTAGGGACAGGGTTCGCCTACGAGCAGTACTTC. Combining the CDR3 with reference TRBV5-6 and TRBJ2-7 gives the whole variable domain DAGVTQSPTHLIKTRGQQVTLRCSPKSGHDTVSWYQQALGQGPQFIFQYYEEEERQRGNFPDRFSGHQFPNYSSELNVNALLLGDSALYLCASSLLGTGFAYEQYFGPGTRLTVT.

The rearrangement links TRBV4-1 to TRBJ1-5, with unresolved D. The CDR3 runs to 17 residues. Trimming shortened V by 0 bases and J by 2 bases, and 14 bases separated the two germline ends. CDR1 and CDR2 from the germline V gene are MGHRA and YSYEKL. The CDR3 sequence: CASSQDLLRGRNQPQHF. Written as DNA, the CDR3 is TGCGCCAGCAGCCAAGATCTATTGCGGGGTCGCAATCAGCCCCAGCATTTT.

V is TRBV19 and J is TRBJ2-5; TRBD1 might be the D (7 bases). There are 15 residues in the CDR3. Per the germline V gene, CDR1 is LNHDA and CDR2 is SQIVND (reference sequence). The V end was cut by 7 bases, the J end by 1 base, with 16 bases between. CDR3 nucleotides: TGTGCCAGTACCCCGACAGGGACTTCCCAAGAGACCCAGTACTTC. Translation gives CASTPTGTSQETQYF.

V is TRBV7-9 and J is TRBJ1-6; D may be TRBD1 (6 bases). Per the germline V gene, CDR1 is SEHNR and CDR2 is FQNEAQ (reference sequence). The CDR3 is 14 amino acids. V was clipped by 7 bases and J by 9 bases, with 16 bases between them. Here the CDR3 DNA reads TGTGCCAGCAACCAACAGGGATTAAGTTCACCCCTCCACTTT. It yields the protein CASNQQGLSSPLHF.

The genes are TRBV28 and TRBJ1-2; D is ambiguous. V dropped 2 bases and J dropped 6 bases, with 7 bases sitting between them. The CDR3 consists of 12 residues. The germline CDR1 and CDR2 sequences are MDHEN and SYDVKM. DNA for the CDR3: TGTGCCAGCAGTTTAGCCAGGCATGGCTACACCTTC. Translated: CASSLARHGYTF.